These T cell receptor beta chains were read from a single sample in a study of CD8 T cells in Susac syndrome. TCRdb reprocessed the immunoSEQ multiplex PCR reads with MiXCR, giving one entry per CDR3 protein. The data contain under 95,000 distinct CDR3 sequences, 85% to 95% of them singletons. Sequencing was done on a sample of CD8+ T cells from PBMCs. These receptors were taken from a human donor with Susac syndrome. CDR3s include the opening cysteine and the closing phenylalanine or tryptophan. A D gene is named only where the DNA matches it firmly. The size of a clone is reported for some rows only, either as once, few or many, or as a class for expanded clones.

>TRBJ1-5|NA|TRBV19|TRBD1
TGTGCCAGTAGTATCGACAGGGGACTTGGCAATCAGCCCCAGCATTTT
CASSIDRGLGNQPQHF
>TRBJ1-5|NA|TRBV5-6|NA
TGTGCCAGCAGCTTTGGGGGGAGCGGACAGCCCCAGCATTTT
CASSFGGSGQPQHF
>TRBJ2-1|NA|TRBV27|NA
TGTGCCAGCAGTTTTGCGGGATCCCTCTACAATGAGCAGTTCTTC
CASSFAGSLYNEQFF
>TRBJ2-1|NA|TRBV29-1|NA
TGCAGCCCTACAGGGAGAGGCAATGAGCAGTTCTTC
CSPTGRGNEQFF
>TRBJ1-1|NA|TRBV3-1|NA
TGTGCCAGCAGCCTGGGACTCACGGGCACTGAAGCTTTCTTT
CASSLGLTGTEAFF
>TRBJ2-5|NA|TRBV24-1|NA
TGTGCCACCAGTGATATCGGGACGCTCCCGAACTTC
CATSDIGTLPNF
>TRBJ2-2|NA|TRBV5-1|TRBD1
TGCGCCAGCAGCACCGGGACAGAGAACACCGGGGAGCTGTTTTTT
CASSTGTENTGELFF
>TRBJ1-5|NA|TRBV19|NA
TGTGCCAGTAGTATCGGGGGCCGGGGCAATCAGCCCCAGCATTTT
CASSIGGRGNQPQHF
>TRBJ2-2|NA|TRBV21-1|NA
TGTGCCAGCAGCAACGTAACAACCGGGGAGCTGTTTTTT
CASSNVTTGELFF
>TRBJ1-1|NA|TRBV20-1|NA
TGCAGTGCTAGAGACTTACAGGGGAACACTGAAGCTTTCTTT
CSARDLQGNTEAFF
>TRBJ2-3|NA|TRBV18|TRBD2
TGTGCCAGCTCGCCTAGGGGACTAGCGGGAGACGCCCAGTATTTT
CASSPRGLAGDAQYF
>TRBJ1-1|NA|TRBV29-1|NA
TGCAGCGTTGAATACGTGGGCACTGAAGCTTTCTTT
CSVEYVGTEAFF
>TRBJ1-1|NA|TRBV12-3/TRBV12-4|NA
TGTGCCAGCAGTCCAAAGTTGGGACAGAACACTGAAGCTTTCTTT
CASSPKLGQNTEAFF
>TRBJ2-7|NA|TRBV29-1|NA
TGCAGCGTTGAAGATTGGGCATTCTACGAGCAGTACTTC
CSVEDWAFYEQYF
>TRBJ2-5|NA|TRBV20-1|NA
TGCAGGCCTAAAGAGACCCAGTACTTC
CRPKETQYF
>TRBJ2-7|few|TRBV29-1|TRBD2
TGCAGCGTTGTAGCGGGCCTGAGCTCCTACGAGCAGTACTTC
CSVVAGLSSYEQYF
>TRBJ2-5|NA|TRBV5-6|TRBD2
TGTGCCAGCAGCTGGGGGGGTCAAGAGACCCAGTACTTC
CASSWGGQETQYF
>TRBJ2-4|NA|TRBV29-1|NA
TGCAGCGCTGACGGAGAGGTCGACAAAAACATTCAGTACTTC
CSADGEVDKNIQYF
>TRBJ1-5|NA|TRBV30|NA
TGTGCCTGGAGTGTAGGACTTGGTCGGGAGCCCCAGCATTTT
CAWSVGLGREPQHF
>TRBJ2-5|NA|TRBV2|TRBD2
TGTGCCAGCAGAGCTACTAGCGGGTACCAAGAGACCCAGTACTTC
CASRATSGYQETQYF
>TRBJ2-7|NA|TRBV5-6|TRBD1
TGTGCCAGCAGCTTACAGGGGGCCGAGCAGTACTTC
CASSLQGAEQYF
>TRBJ2-1|once|TRBV4-3|NA
TGCGCCAGCAGCCAAGATGGGGGAACAGGGAAGGGAGGCAATGAGCAGTTCTTC
CASSQDGGTGKGGNEQFF
>TRBJ1-1|NA|TRBV29-1|NA
TGCAGCGTTGAAAATTGGGCTGAAGCTTTCTTT
CSVENWAEAFF
>TRBJ1-1|NA|TRBV19|NA
TGTGCCAGTAACGATCTGAACGATCGGGCTTTCTTT
CASNDLNDRAFF
>TRBJ2-1|NA|TRBV30|NA
TGTGCCTGGAGTGTAATCCACAATGAGCAGTTCTTC
CAWSVIHNEQFF
>TRBJ2-1|NA|TRBV29-1|NA
TGCAGCGCTAAAGAAGTAGGTGAGCAGTTCTTC
CSAKEVGEQFF
>TRBJ2-5|NA|TRBV29-1|TRBD1
TGCAGCGGCATACAGGGGGCGGGGGTGACCCAGTACTTC
CSGIQGAGVTQYF
>TRBJ2-7|NA|TRBV12-5|TRBD2
TGTGCTAGCTCCCTAGCGGGAGCGAACGAGCAGTACTTC
CASSLAGANEQYF
>TRBJ1-2|NA|TRBV4-3|NA
TGCGCCAGCAGCCAAGAAACAGAGGGGAACTATGGCTACACCTTC
CASSQETEGNYGYTF
>TRBJ2-5|NA|TRBV29-1|NA
TGCAGCGTTGAATCGGGGGGCGGCTATGAGACCCAGTACTTC
CSVESGGGYETQYF
>TRBJ1-2|NA|TRBV20-1|NA
TGCAGTGCACCCCGGGACGGAGAATCCTATGGCTACACCTTC
CSAPRDGESYGYTF
>TRBJ1-1|NA|TRBV29-1|NA
TGCAGCGTTGACCAGAAAAACACTGAAGCTTTCTTT
CSVDQKNTEAFF
>TRBJ1-5|NA|TRBV19|NA
TGTGCCAGTAGTATTTACCCGGGAGACGCGGCCCAGCATTTT
CASSIYPGDAAQHF
>TRBJ2-1|NA|TRBV15|NA
TGTGCCACCAGCAGAGTCTATCAAGCCTACAATGAGCAGTTCTTC
CATSRVYQAYNEQFF
>TRBJ1-2|NA|TRBV23-1|NA
TGCGCCAGCCCTTCAGGACTAAGGGAGGGCTATGGCTACACCTTC
CASPSGLREGYGYTF
>TRBJ1-1|NA|TRBV9|TRBD1
TGTGCCAGCAGCGCCGCGGGACAGACTGAAGCTTTCTTT
CASSAAGQTEAFF
>TRBJ2-7|NA|TRBV19|NA
TGTGCCAGTAGTATTGTCCCCAACTACGAGCAGTACTTC
CASSIVPNYEQYF
>TRBJ2-4|NA|TRBV12-3/TRBV12-4|NA
TGTGCCAGCAGTTTGCCAGGGTTTATAAACATTCAGTACTTC
CASSLPGFINIQYF
>TRBJ2-5|NA|TRBV20-1|NA
TGCAGTGGAGGGTTTACGTTACAAGAGACCCAGTACTTC
CSGGFTLQETQYF
>TRBJ2-5|NA|TRBV29-1|TRBD1
TGCAGCGTTGAGACAGGGGCGTACCAAGAGACCCAGTACTTC
CSVETGAYQETQYF
>TRBJ2-1|NA|TRBV5-1|NA
TGCGCCAGCAGCTTGAACGAGCGGTCCTACAATGAGCAGTTCTTC
CASSLNERSYNEQFF
>TRBJ2-1|once|TRBV20-1|NA
TGCAGTCAGTCCGGGACGTTAGGCAATGAGCAGTTCTTC
CSQSGTLGNEQFF
>TRBJ1-5|NA|TRBV12-3/TRBV12-4|NA
TGTGCCAGCAGTTTGATCGGCAATCAGCCCCAGCATTTT
CASSLIGNQPQHF
>TRBJ2-6|NA|TRBV6-2/TRBV6-3|NA
TGTGCCAGCAGTTACGAGGGGAGGTCTGGGGCCAACGTCCTGACTTTC
CASSYEGRSGANVLTF
>TRBJ2-1|NA|TRBV7-8|NA
TGTGCCAGCAGCTTAGAGGACTCGCCTTACAATGAGCAGTTCTTC
CASSLEDSPYNEQFF
>TRBJ1-5|NA|TRBV20-1|NA
TGCAGTGCTAGAGATGGGGCAGCTTATAGCAATCAGCCCCAGCATTTT
CSARDGAAYSNQPQHF
>TRBJ1-5|NA|TRBV16|NA
TGTGCCAGCAGCCTAAACGGGGGGTCCCAGCCCCAGCATTTT
CASSLNGGSQPQHF
>TRBJ2-7|NA|TRBV6-2/TRBV6-3|NA
TGTGCCAGCAGTTACTCTCTTTCCTACGAGCAGTACTTC
CASSYSLSYEQYF
>TRBJ2-7|NA|TRBV7-9|NA
TGTGCCAGCAGCTATAGTATCACAGACCATTACGAGCAGTACTTC
CASSYSITDHYEQYF
>TRBJ2-7|few|TRBV7-2|NA
TGTGCCAGCAGCTCTCTTAACGAGCAGTACTTC
CASSSLNEQYF
>TRBJ1-2|NA|TRBV2|NA
TGTGCCAGCCTGGGACCGGACGAAGGCTACACCTTC
CASLGPDEGYTF
>TRBJ1-1|NA|TRBV6-5|NA
TGTGCCAGCACCAAGGGGGGACTCAACACTGAAGCTTTCTTT
CASTKGGLNTEAFF
>TRBJ2-3|once|TRBV20-1|TRBD2
TGCAGTGCTAGAGATATGCTAGCGGGGGCCACAGATACGCAGTATTTT
CSARDMLAGATDTQYF
>TRBJ2-5|NA|TRBV10-3|TRBD2
TGTGCCATCGGAGGGGGGCTAGCGGGAGAGGAGACCCAGTACTTC
CAIGGGLAGEETQYF
>TRBJ2-7|NA|TRBV12-3/TRBV12-4|TRBD2
TGTGCCAGCAGTTCGGGAGGGCTTCTTGGGGAGCAGTACTTC
CASSSGGLLGEQYF